The 19 T cell receptor beta chains in this list originate from one sample, sequenced in a study of patients and donors after allogeneic stem cell transplantation. A single record per CDR3 protein comes from TCRdb applying MiXCR to the RT-PCR reads. The sample includes about 4,200 distinct CDR3 sequences, about 17% of them seen just once. Sequencing was done on a sample of blood, either unsorted or a sorted T cell fraction (not recorded which). These receptor sequences come from a human donor who was either an allogeneic HSCT recipient or a stem cell or donor lymphocyte infusion donor (not recorded which). It is not recorded whose cells these are; they may come from a transplant donor.

The V call is TRBV25-1, the J call TRBJ2-5, with D possibly matching TRBD2 (6 bases). There are 15 residues in the CDR3. Per the germline V gene, CDR1 is MGHDK and CDR2 is SYGVNS. V shed 3 bases and J shed 4 bases, with 15 bases lying between them. The CDR3 here is CASSERLAGPETQYF. The CDR3 DNA reads TGTGCCAGCAGTGAGAGGCTGGCGGGACCAGAGACCCAGTACTTC.

The chain couples TRBV5-1 to TRBJ2-3; TRBD2 matches 8 bases. The CDR3 extends over 15 amino acids. With 0 bases clipped from V and 2 bases from J, the junction kept 2 bases outside the gene matches. Per the germline V gene, CDR1 is SGHRS and CDR2 is YFSETQ. CDR3 nucleotides: TGCGCCAGCAGCTTGGACGGGGGGGCCACAGATACGCAGTATTTT. Its translation: CASSLDGGATDTQYF.

This clonotype was seen ten or more times. The V gene is TRBV12-3 or TRBV12-4, the J gene TRBJ2-5, with a possible D match to TRBD2 (6 bases). Between the trimmed V and J ends, which lost 2 bases and 3 bases, there was a span of 13 bases. This CDR3 is built from 15 residues. CDR3 coding DNA: TGTGCCAGCAGTTTAAGGACTACACTAAAAGAGACCCAGTACTTC. It codes for CASSLRTTLKETQYF.

This clonotype was observed a handful of times. The gene calls are TRBV5-1 and TRBJ1-4; 8 nucleotides align to TRBD1. Germline V gives CDR1 SGHRS, CDR2 YFSETQ. The V and J ends lost 4 bases and 7 bases, in that order; junction bases with no gene match: 12. The CDR3 is made up of 16 amino acids. The DNA for the CDR3 is TGCGCCAGCAGCCAGGTCGGCAGGGGGCAGGGTGAAAAACTGTTTTTT. Its protein is CASSQVGRGQGEKLFF.

This clonotype was detected a few times. V gene TRBV5-1 combines with J gene TRBJ2-7; a weak D match, TRBD1 (6 bases). Trimming stripped 3 bases from V and 3 bases from J, with 16 bases between. Germline V gives CDR1 SGHRS, CDR2 YFSETQ. The CDR3 has 15 residues. This chain's CDR3 is CASSSRGRAVYEQYF. The DNA for the CDR3 is TGCGCCAGCAGCTCCAGGGGCAGGGCCGTCTACGAGCAGTACTTC.

This clonotype was observed many times. V and J are TRBV18 and TRBJ1-1, with D possibly being TRBD1 (6 bases). Germline V gene lookup returns CDR1 KGHSH and CDR2 LQKENI. Trimming removed 3 bases at V and 4 bases at J, with 12 bases between. The CDR3 has 14 amino acids. The CDR3 nucleotides read TGTGCCAGCTCACCTGCCAGGGGTGGCACTGAAGCTTTCTTT. It encodes CASSPARGGTEAFF.

The CDR3, as DNA: TGTGCCAGCAGCCGACAGGGGGAGAGCTCCTACGAGCAGTACTTC. Amino acid sequence: CASSRQGESSYEQYF. The genes are TRBV4-2 and TRBJ2-7; 9 bases line up with TRBD1. Germline assignment: CDR1 LGHNA and CDR2 YNFKEQ. This CDR3 region has 15 residues. Trimming took 4 bases from V and 0 from J; bases not matched to a gene: 4.

This clonotype came up a few times. The genes are TRBV9 and TRBJ1-6; possibly TRBD1 for D (6 bases). There are 14 residues in the CDR3. Germline-derived CDR1 and CDR2 are SGDLS and YYNGEE. The V gene lost 0 bases and the J gene lost 7 bases, with 8 bases spanning the gap. The CDR3 bases are TGTGCCAGCAGCGTAGCGGGGACAAATTCACCCCTCCACTTT. Its translation is CASSVAGTNSPLHF.

This clonotype is judged large. The chain couples TRBV9 to TRBJ1-6, with 8 bases lining up with TRBD1. CDR1 and CDR2 (germline): SGDLS, YYNGEE. V was pared by 4 bases and J by 10 bases, with 7 bases of the junction left unmatched. The CDR3 consists of 14 residues. CDR3 DNA: TGTGCCAGCAGCCCCACAGGGACAGGCTCACCCCTCCACTTT. Translated, it gives CASSPTGTGSPLHF.

V and J are TRBV12-5 and TRBJ1-4; D is undetermined. Germline CDR1 reads LGHNT; CDR2 reads FRNRAP. The ends were cut back, 0 bases at V and 3 bases at J, with 8 bases in the middle. The CDR3 totals 15 residues. The CDR3 spells CASGLVLRANEKLFF. CDR3 coding DNA: TGTGCTAGTGGTTTGGTACTCAGAGCTAATGAAAAACTGTTTTTT.

This clonotype was observed a few times. The V call is TRBV7-6, the J call TRBJ1-3, with 9 nucleotides matching TRBD1. Per germline, CDR1 SGHVS and CDR2 FNYEAQ. The CDR3 runs 18 residues. The ends lost 4 bases at V and 1 base at J; junction bases unmatched: 11. CDR3 protein: CASSSKRDRAGSGNTIYF. The CDR3 nucleotides are TGTGCCAGCAGCTCCAAACGGGACAGGGCCGGTTCTGGAAACACCATATATTTT.

CDR3 nucleotide sequence: TGTGCCAGCAGCCAAGGCCTCCTGCGACAGGGAGGTTTGAAGACCCAGTACTTC. Protein product: CASSQGLLRQGGLKTQYF. The rearrangement joins TRBV3-1 to TRBJ2-5; maybe TRBD1 (7 bases). Germline lookup yields CDR1 LGHDT and CDR2 YNNKEL (reference sequence). Trimming removed 1 base from V and 6 bases from J, with 24 bases in between. This CDR3 is built from 18 residues.

This sequence joins TRBV6-1 and TRBJ2-7; 7 positions match TRBD1. This CDR3 spans 13 amino acids. The J segment lost 3 bases and the V segment lost 4 bases, leaving 3 bases of the junction unmatched. In germline, CDR1 is MNHNS, CDR2 SASEGT. In DNA, the CDR3 is TGTGCCAGCAGTGGAGGGACAGACTACGAGCAGTACTTC. Residues: CASSGGTDYEQYF.

The chain carries TRBV2 and TRBJ1-2; 8 bases fit TRBD1. Germline CDR1 reads SNHLY; CDR2 reads FYNNEI. Losses at the gene ends were 9 bases for V and 8 bases for J; bases not matched to a gene: 8. The CDR3 covers 12 residues. The CDR3 sequence: CARDQGAEGYTF. The DNA for the CDR3 is TGTGCCAGAGACCAGGGGGCAGAGGGCTACACCTTC.

The CDR3 DNA reads TGTGCCAGTAGTATCGGGGACAGGGCCGGGAATGAGCAGTTCTTC. Translated, it gives CASSIGDRAGNEQFF. The V gene is TRBV19, the J gene TRBJ2-1, with TRBD1 matching 9 bases. V lost 3 bases to trimming and J lost 7 bases; unmatched junction nucleotides: 7. This CDR3 has 15 residues. From germline, CDR1 is LNHDA and CDR2 SQIVND (reference sequence).

This clonotype was picked up many times. This chain joins TRBV5-1 and TRBJ2-7, with TRBD2 matching 8 bases. J lost 1 base, V lost 4 bases, and 4 bases had no gene match. Germline V gene data show CDR1 as SGHRS and CDR2 as YFSETQ. The CDR3 sequence is 14 residues long. The CDR3 spells CASSTGLGSYEQYF. CDR3 DNA: TGCGCCAGCAGCACGGGACTAGGTTCCTACGAGCAGTACTTC.

This clonotype was seen at least ten times. CDR3 residues: CASSSRAGYEAFF. The CDR3 DNA reads as TGTGCCAGCAGCTCAAGGGCAGGCTATGAAGCTTTCTTT. J is TRBJ1-1 and V is TRBV7-3; D gene uncertain. Germline CDR1 and CDR2: SGHTA and FQGTGA. Trimming cost V 4 bases and J 7 bases, with 13 bases left between them. The CDR3 runs to 13 residues.

This clonotype was counted between two and nine times. This chain links TRBV6-4 with TRBJ1-5; no clear D. The CDR3 is 15 amino acids. Trimming left V 5 bases short and J 3 bases short, with 14 bases between. Germline CDR1 and CDR2: MRHNA and SNTAGT. CDR3 residues: CASSPEDGFNQPQHF. In DNA, the CDR3 is TGTGCCAGCAGTCCAGAGGACGGTTTCAATCAGCCCCAGCATTTT.

J is TRBJ2-7 and V is TRBV5-6, with 8 bases matching TRBD1. CDR1 is SGHDT and CDR2 is YYEEEE in the germline V gene. V lost 6 bases to trimming and J lost 4 bases; unmatched junction nucleotides: 6. This CDR3 is 13 amino acids long. Here the CDR3 DNA reads TGTGCCAGCACTCGGACAGGGAAATACGAGCAGTACTTC. Amino acid sequence: CASTRTGKYEQYF.